This T cell receptor beta chain was captured by sequencing in a study of T cells in Graves' hyperthyroidism and ophthalmopathy. Germline-derived CDR1 and CDR2 are MGHDK and SYGVNS. The CDR3 covers 14 residues. V was pared by 0 bases and J by 5 bases, with 10 bases between. Amplification of TCR beta CDR3 regions used RNA as the template. The HTBI primer set served for first-round RT-PCR of the TCR CDR3. TCRdb called the multiplex PCR reads again in MiXCR, with one record for every CDR3 protein. Counted here are 690,000 or so distinct CDR3 sequences, about 19% occurring once; the ten biggest clones make up roughly a sixth. Newly diagnosed hyperthyroidism patients aged 18 to 65 years had disease lasting under 2 months.

The V gene is TRBV25-1, the J gene TRBJ2-5; no clear D gene. This TCR derives from a woman aged 45-59 years with Graves' hyperthyroidism that later progressed to Graves' ophthalmopathy. Sequenced: blood. This chain's CDR3 is CASSEYRTRETQYF. CDR3 nucleotide sequence: TGTGCCAGCAGTGAATATCGAACACGGGAGACCCAGTACTTC.